Following are 21 T cell receptor beta chains from one sample sequenced in a study of T cell repertoires in cytomegalovirus infection. TCRdb re-called the reads through MiXCR, storing one row per CDR3 protein. There are under 850,000 distinct CDR3 sequences in the sample; 35% occur only once, and 2.5% to 3.5% lies in the top ten. The specimen sequenced was PBMCs. The receptors originated from a human donor in good health (CMV status not recorded). Some clones in this sample may be carry-over from other donors' samples.

A few counts support this clonotype. The rearrangement links TRBV20-1 to TRBJ2-3; 12 nucleotides line up with TRBD2. From germline, CDR1 is DFQATT and CDR2 SNEGSKA (reference sequence). Trimming removed 0 bases from V and 7 bases from J; junction bases left unmatched: 5. The CDR3 contains 15 residues. CDR3 amino acids: CSARDLAGGDYTQYF. The CDR3 DNA sequence: TGCAGTGCTAGAGATCTAGCGGGAGGGGATTATACGCAGTATTTT.

This chain joins TRBV5-1 and TRBJ2-7, with 10 nucleotides matching TRBD1. The CDR3 spans 16 residues. CDR1 and CDR2 (germline): SGHRS, YFSETQ. Germline trimming cut 4 bases from V and 4 bases from J; bases unmatched to any gene: 11. The CDR3 sequence: CASSASFAGQGYEQYF. CDR3 sequence (DNA): TGCGCCAGCAGCGCATCGTTTGCGGGACAGGGGTACGAGCAGTACTTC.

V gene TRBV19 combines with J gene TRBJ2-3, with D uncertain. This CDR3 is 11 amino acids long. Germline loops: CDR1 LNHDA, CDR2 SQIVND (reference sequence). V gave up 11 bases and J gave up 1 base, with 7 bases separating them. The CDR3 protein is CAAQGTDTQYF. The CDR3, as DNA: TGTGCCGCACAAGGCACAGATACGCAGTATTTT.

This clonotype occurred a few times. V is TRBV5-6 and J is TRBJ1-5; 8 nucleotides agree with TRBD1. The junction had 7 bases not matched to a gene; V was cut back by 4 bases and J by 10 bases. Germline assignment: CDR1 SGHDT and CDR2 YYEEEE. The CDR3 runs to 13 residues. CDR3 in DNA: TGTGCCAGCAGCCTGGGACAGGAGAATCCCCAGCATTTT. Its protein product is CASSLGQENPQHF.

This clonotype was found a few times. This chain joins TRBV10-3 and TRBJ1-5, with 11 positions matching TRBD1. V lost 7 bases, J lost 5 bases, and 1 base stayed unmatched. CDR3 length: 13 residues. The germline CDR1 and CDR2 sequences are ENHRY and SYGVKD. CDR3 bases: TGTGCCATCAAGGGACAGGGGGATCAGCCCCAGCATTTT. Protein: CAIKGQGDQPQHF.

V gene TRBV28 combines with J gene TRBJ2-7; D is ambiguous. In germline, CDR1 is MDHEN, CDR2 SYDVKM. Trimming removed 3 bases from V and 0 bases from J, with 21 bases in between. This CDR3 has 18 amino acids. The CDR3 region has the DNA TGTGCCAGCAGTTTCTATGTGGTCGGGCAGGCGATCTCCTACGAGCAGTACTTC. Its translation: CASSFYVVGQAISYEQYF.

The genes are TRBV7-8 and TRBJ2-7; D might be TRBD2 (6 bases). V was cut by 3 bases and J by 0 bases, with 15 bases left in between. The CDR3 covers 16 residues. CDR1 and CDR2 (germline): SGHVS, FQNEAQ. CDR3 region: CASSFEGTLSSYEQYF. The CDR3 nucleotides are TGTGCCAGCAGCTTCGAGGGGACTCTGAGCTCCTACGAGCAGTACTTC.

This clonotype was observed a few times. This sequence joins TRBV2 and TRBJ2-7; 7 positions agree with TRBD2. Germline V gene sequence: CDR1 SNHLY, CDR2 FYNNEI. V lost 5 bases, J lost 3 bases, and 4 bases stayed unmatched. The CDR3 is 13 amino acids. Here the CDR3 reads CASSRTRLYEQYF. In DNA form, the CDR3 reads TGTGCCAGCAGTAGGACTAGACTCTACGAGCAGTACTTC.

In this sample, this clonotype turned up many times. V usage is TRBV7-8 and J usage is TRBJ1-2, with 7 bases fitting TRBD1. Germline CDR1 reads SGHVS; CDR2 reads FQNEAQ. With 4 bases clipped from V and 2 bases from J, the junction kept 7 bases outside the gene matches. This CDR3 is 15 amino acids long. The DNA for the CDR3 is TGTGCCAGCAGCTCTGGCGGACAGGAGAACTATGGCTACACCTTC. It translates to CASSSGGQENYGYTF.

This clonotype was detected a few times. The chain couples TRBV20-1 to TRBJ2-5, with 9 bases fitting TRBD2. CDR3 length: 17 amino acids. Germline V gene lookup returns CDR1 DFQATT and CDR2 SNEGSKA (reference sequence). V shed 2 bases, J shed 7 bases, and the junction held 17 bases outside the gene matches. CDR3 sequence: CSARRASGGNFMVTQYF. DNA of the CDR3: TGCAGTGCTAGACGAGCAAGCGGGGGGAATTTTATGGTGACCCAGTACTTC.

The chain couples TRBV10-3 to TRBJ2-7, with D perhaps being TRBD1 or TRBD2 (6 bases each). This CDR3 comprises 14 residues. With 3 bases removed from V and 3 bases from J, the gap between germline ends came to 12 bases. Germline lookup yields CDR1 ENHRY and CDR2 SYGVKD. The CDR3 DNA sequence: TGTGCCATCAGTGACCCGGGGGCAAGCTACGAGCAGTACTTC. Its protein product is CAISDPGASYEQYF.

This chain links TRBV7-4 with TRBJ1-1, with D possibly TRBD1 on 5 matching bases. The V gene's germline CDR1 is SGHVT and CDR2 SQSDAQ. Trimming removed 3 bases from V and 3 bases from J, with 20 bases in between. The CDR3 length is 17 residues. CDR3 region: CASSLGRVKKEDTEAFF. DNA of the CDR3: TGTGCCAGCAGCTTGGGCAGGGTTAAAAAAGAGGACACTGAAGCTTTCTTT.

This clonotype has just a few counts. This sequence joins TRBV20-1 and TRBJ2-2; D perhaps matches TRBD1 (5 bases). CDR3 length equals 14 residues. Trimming cost V 3 bases and J 1 base, with 9 bases left between them. The V gene's germline CDR1 is DFQATT and CDR2 SNEGSKA (reference sequence). CDR3 sequence (DNA): TGCAGTGCTAGCCGACAGAGGAACACCGGGGAGCTGTTTTTT. It specifies CSASRQRNTGELFF.

The gene calls are TRBV25-1 and TRBJ2-3; D gene unclear. Between the trimmed V and J ends, which lost 2 bases and 3 bases, there was a span of 15 bases. The CDR3 totals 16 residues. Germline-derived CDR1 and CDR2 are MGHDK and SYGVNS. The CDR3 DNA reads as TGTGCCAGCAGTGAACCAGGTATTTTCAGAACAGATACGCAGTATTTT. It translates to CASSEPGIFRTDTQYF. Based on the CDR3 plus reference TRBV25-1 and TRBJ2-3, the full variable domain is EADIYQTPRYLVIGTGKKITLECSQTMGHDKMYWYQQDPGMELHLIHYSYGVNSTEKGDLSSESTVSRIRTEHFPLTLESARPSHTSQYLCASSEPGIFRTDTQYFGPGTRLTVL.

CDR3 sequence: CSARPLAGADTQYF. In DNA, the CDR3 is TGCAGCGCCCGCCCTCTAGCGGGGGCAGATACGCAGTATTTT. The rearrangement joins TRBV29-1 to TRBJ2-3, with 10 bases lining up with TRBD2. Germline-derived CDR1 and CDR2 are SQVTM and ANQGSEA. V lost 7 bases and J lost 4; bases outside the gene matches: 8. The CDR3 is made up of 14 amino acids.

This clonotype was picked up a small number of times. The rearrangement uses TRBV7-2 and TRBJ2-1, with TRBD2 matching over 12 bases. V dropped 5 bases and J dropped 0; count of bases not matched to a gene: 5. The CDR3 contains 17 residues. Germline V gene lookup returns CDR1 SGHTA and CDR2 FQGNSA. The CDR3 bases are TGTGCCAGCAGCGCCCGGGGACTAGCGGGCTCCTACAATGAGCAGTTCTTC. Amino acids: CASSARGLAGSYNEQFF.

V gene TRBV6-6 combines with J gene TRBJ1-1; D call uncertain. CDR1 and CDR2 (germline): MNHNY, SVGAGI (reference sequence). This CDR3 is built from 12 residues. The ends were cut back, 2 bases at V and 5 bases at J, with 6 bases in the middle. Written as DNA, the CDR3 is TGTGCCAGCAGTTACAGTAAGACTGAAGCTTTCTTT. Protein sequence: CASSYSKTEAFF.

This chain uses TRBV11-2 with TRBJ2-3, with no clear D. The CDR3 is 15 amino acids. V dropped 5 bases and J dropped 2 bases, with 14 bases sitting between them. Germline CDR1 and CDR2: SGHAT and FQNNGV. The CDR3: CASSQRRPYTDTQYF. The CDR3 DNA reads TGTGCCAGCAGCCAACGGCGGCCTTACACAGATACGCAGTATTTT. The full variable domain, rest sourced from reference TRBV11-2 and TRBJ2-3, is EAGVAQSPRYKIIEKRQSVAFWCNPISGHATLYWYQQILGQGPKLLIQFQNNGVVDDSQLPKDRFSAERLKGVDSTLKIQPAKLEDSAVYLCASSQRRPYTDTQYFGPGTRLTVL.

V gene TRBV18 combines with J gene TRBJ1-1; D remains ambiguous. The CDR3 is made up of 13 amino acids. Germline V gives CDR1 KGHSH, CDR2 LQKENI. Deletions cut 3 bases from V and 8 bases from J, with 13 bases between. The CDR3 DNA reads TGTGCCAGCTCACCGTCGGGTCACATCGAAGCTTTCTTT. It specifies CASSPSGHIEAFF.

This clonotype was counted a few times. This chain uses TRBV28 with TRBJ2-5; D is unclear. The CDR3 is made up of 14 amino acids. With 1 base removed from V and 2 bases from J, the gap between germline ends came to 8 bases. The germline CDR1 and CDR2 sequences are MDHEN and SYDVKM. CDR3 in amino acids: CASSLSASQETQYF. The DNA of the CDR3 is TGTGCCAGCAGTTTATCGGCCAGTCAAGAGACCCAGTACTTC.

As DNA, the CDR3 is TGCGCCAGCGGTTACTACAGCTCCTACAATGAGCAGTTCTTC. It is translated as CASGYYSSYNEQFF. V and J are TRBV5-1 and TRBJ2-1; no reliable D call. Germline CDR1 reads SGHRS; CDR2 reads YFSETQ. The germline V and J ends were trimmed by 7 bases and 0 bases, with 11 bases remaining between them. The CDR3 runs to 14 residues.